One sample yielded the 29 T cell receptor beta chains listed below, sequenced in a study of cytomegalovirus exposure and HLA in healthy donors. The repertoire was sequenced with immunoSEQ multiplex PCR; TCRdb's copy has only in-frame clones and lacks some. The table records 110,000 or so clones, approximately 89% of them present only once. The sequenced sample was PBMCs. The receptors derive from a young man in good health and CMV-seronegative.

This chain links TRBV7-9 with TRBJ2-1, with TRBD1 identical over 10 bases. The CDR3 covers 14 residues. Germline lookup yields CDR1 SEHNR and CDR2 FQNEAQ (reference sequence). J lost 3 bases, V lost 5 bases, and 1 base had no gene match. The CDR3 reads CASSRTGGYNEQFF. In DNA form, the CDR3 reads TGTGCCAGCAGCCGGACAGGGGGCTACAATGAGCAGTTCTTC.

The chain recombines TRBV7-9 with TRBJ2-1; 13 nucleotides agree with TRBD2. V was pared by 5 bases and J by 9 bases, with 7 bases of the junction left unmatched. This CDR3 has 15 residues. The germline gives CDR1 SEHNR, CDR2 FQNEAQ (reference sequence). In nucleotides, the CDR3 is TGTGCCAGCAGCCTAACTAGCGGGAGGGCCACTGAGCAGTTCTTC. Encoded protein: CASSLTSGRATEQFF.

This chain links TRBV6-5 with TRBJ2-7; 8 positions match TRBD1. Germline CDR1 MNHEY, CDR2 SVGAGI. This CDR3 contains 13 residues. V was pared by 6 bases and J by 7 bases, with 8 bases of the junction left unmatched. The CDR3 bases are TGTGCCAGCAGCGGACAGGGTATTGGAGAGCAGTACTTC. The encoded protein is CASSGQGIGEQYF.

The chain couples TRBV5-4 to TRBJ2-1, with TRBD1 matching over 8 bases. The CDR3 sequence is 16 residues long. Per germline, CDR1 SGHNT and CDR2 YYREEE (reference sequence). Trimming cost V 5 bases and J 5 bases; bases outside gene matches: 12. The CDR3 bases are TGTGCCAGCAGAGATAGGACAGGGCGGTCCCACAATGAGCAGTTCTTC. Translated: CASRDRTGRSHNEQFF.

The J gene is TRBJ1-1, the V gene TRBV6-1, with D tentatively TRBD1 (5 bases). CDR1 is MNHNS, CDR2 SASEGT, per germline. Trimming pared 6 bases from V and 1 base from J, leaving 9 bases between. This CDR3 has 13 amino acids. In DNA form, the CDR3 reads TGTGCCAGCAGGGACATTAAGAACACTGAAGCTTTCTTT. As protein: CASRDIKNTEAFF.

V usage is TRBV7-9 and J usage is TRBJ1-2; D not resolved. CDR1 SEHNR and CDR2 FQNEAQ come from the germline V gene (reference sequence). The CDR3 sequence is 12 residues long. The ends were cut back, 4 bases at V and 4 bases at J, with 7 bases in the middle. This CDR3 is CASSSEIYGYTF. CDR3 sequence (DNA): TGTGCCAGCAGCTCTGAGATCTATGGCTACACCTTC. The variable domain in full, completed from reference TRBV7-9 and TRBJ1-2, reads DTGVSQNPRHKITKRGQNVTFRCDPISEHNRLYWYRQTLGQGPEFLTYFQNEAQLEKSRLLSDRFSAERPKGSFSTLEIQRTEQGDSAMYLCASSSEIYGYTFGSGTRLTVV.

The chain has TRBV6-1 and TRBJ1-1, with TRBD1 identical over 9 bases. Losses at the gene ends were 5 bases for V and 14 bases for J; bases not matched to a gene: 9. CDR3 length: 12 amino acids. Germline V CDR1 and CDR2: MNHNS, SASEGT. CDR3 sequence reads: CASSNPGQGSFF. CDR3 DNA sequence: TGTGCCAGCAGTAATCCGGGACAGGGATCCTTCTTT.

The chain has TRBV30 and TRBJ1-2; D not resolved. The CDR3 is 14 amino acids. Germline CDR1 reads GTSNPN; CDR2 reads SVGIG (reference sequence). V was shortened by 5 bases and J by 2 bases, with 15 bases between the two germline ends. The CDR3 nucleotides read TGTGCCTGGCTGGGCGGTGGGAGGAACTATGGCTACACCTTC. Translation: CAWLGGGRNYGYTF. Full variable domain (outside the CDR3, taken from reference TRBV30 and TRBJ1-2): SQTIHQWPATLVQPVGSPLSLECTVEGTSNPNLYWYRQAAGRGLQLLFYSVGIGQISSEVPQNLSASRPQDRQFILSSKKLLLSDSGFYLCAWLGGGRNYGYTFGSGTRLTVV.

The rearrangement joins TRBV6-1 to TRBJ1-2; D perhaps matches TRBD1 (6 bases). V lost 3 bases and J 4 bases, leaving 12 bases between the germline ends. Germline lookup yields CDR1 MNHNS and CDR2 SASEGT. The length of the CDR3 is 14 residues. CDR3 bases: TGTGCCAGCAGTGACCGGACAGCAATCTATGGCTACACCTTC. Translated, it gives CASSDRTAIYGYTF.

The rearrangement joins TRBV27 to TRBJ2-7, with 9 bases matching TRBD1. Germline V CDR1 and CDR2: MNHEY, SMNVEV (reference sequence). CDR3 length: 14 residues. Trimming took 6 bases from V and 6 from J; bases not matched to a gene: 9. This CDR3 reads CASSLTGGQGEQYF. In DNA, the CDR3 is TGTGCCAGCAGCTTGACAGGGGGACAAGGCGAGCAGTACTTC.

The J gene is TRBJ1-5, the V gene TRBV6-6, with TRBD1 matching over 7 bases. Trimming at V came to 3 bases and at J to 7 bases, leaving 9 bases not matched to a gene. This CDR3 has 15 amino acids. Germline CDR1 MNHNY, CDR2 SVGAGI (reference sequence). The chain's CDR3 is CASSYLTGVRQPQHF. DNA of the CDR3: TGTGCCAGCAGTTATCTAACAGGGGTCAGGCAGCCCCAGCATTTT.

On this clone: A read error may account for a junction end that differs from germline. The chain uses TRBV7-9 and TRBJ1-2; D not resolved. Germline values: CDR1 SEHNR, CDR2 FQNEAQ (reference sequence). The length of the CDR3 is 13 residues. The CDR3 bases are TGTGCCAGCAGCTTAGATTTCCCGTCACTTTCACTCTTC. Its protein is CASSLDFPSLSLF.

The gene calls are TRBV29-1 and TRBJ2-5; the match to TRBD1 covers 7 bases. Trimming at V came to 6 bases and at J to 5 bases, leaving 6 bases not matched to a gene. The CDR3 runs 12 residues. Germline V gives CDR1 SQVTM, CDR2 ANQGSEA. DNA of the CDR3: TGCAGCGTACTAACAGGGGAGGAGACCCAGTACTTC. It yields the protein CSVLTGEETQYF. Full variable domain (remainder filled in from reference TRBV29-1 and TRBJ2-5): SAVISQKPSRDICQRGTSLTIQCQVDSQVTMMFWYRQQPGQSLTLIATANQGSEATYESGFVIDKFPISRPNLTFSTLTVSNMSPEDSSIYLCSVLTGEETQYFGPGTRLLVL.

The chain links TRBV6-5 to TRBJ1-5, with a possible D match to TRBD1 (5 bases). The CDR3 sequence is 15 residues long. Trimming removed 6 bases at V and 2 bases at J, with 14 bases between. Germline CDR1 MNHEY, CDR2 SVGAGI. Written as DNA, the CDR3 is TGTGCCAGCAGAGGGGCAGGGTCGGGCAATCAGCCCCAGCATTTT. Residues: CASRGAGSGNQPQHF.

The gene calls are TRBV5-1 and TRBJ1-4; D remains unclear. CDR3 length: 14 residues. V lost 0 bases and J 5 bases, leaving 8 bases between the germline ends. Germline CDR1 reads SGHRS; CDR2 reads YFSETQ. The CDR3 is CASSLDGPNEKLFF. The CDR3 DNA sequence: TGCGCCAGCAGCTTGGACGGTCCCAATGAAAAACTGTTTTTT.

This clone was seen just once. This chain connects TRBV18 to TRBJ2-5; D might be TRBD2 (6 bases). This CDR3 has 15 amino acids. Germline CDR1 is KGHSH and CDR2 is LQKENI. The ends were cut back, 4 bases at V and 0 bases at J, with 12 bases in the middle. The CDR3 DNA follows: TGTGCCAGCTCACGAGCTCTAGCGAACCAAGAGACCCAGTACTTC. It specifies CASSRALANQETQYF.

This chain joins TRBV27 and TRBJ1-5; D gene unclear. The germline V and J ends were trimmed by 3 bases and 0 bases, with 9 bases remaining between them. Per germline, CDR1 MNHEY and CDR2 SMNVEV (reference sequence). CDR3 length: 15 residues. As DNA, the CDR3 is TGTGCCAGCAGTTTCACCGGTATTAGCAATCAGCCCCAGCATTTT. Protein sequence: CASSFTGISNQPQHF.

The genes are TRBV11-2 and TRBJ2-1; a weak D match, TRBD2 (6 bases). The germline CDR1 and CDR2 sequences are SGHAT and FQNNGV. The CDR3 has 16 amino acids. Trimming shortened V by 4 bases and J by 4 bases, and 17 bases separated the two germline ends. CDR3 bases: TGTGCCAGCAGCTCCCGAATGCTCGGGACTTACAATGAGCAGTTCTTC. Translating gives CASSSRMLGTYNEQFF.

The genes are TRBV19 and TRBJ2-1; D not resolved. Germline CDR1 is LNHDA and CDR2 is SQIVND (reference sequence). Between the trimmed V and J ends, which lost 5 bases and 6 bases, there was a span of 11 bases. The CDR3 has 13 amino acids. The CDR3, as DNA: TGTGCCAGTAGTGCGCGGATGGGCAATGAGCAGTTCTTC. Translated: CASSARMGNEQFF.

This chain links TRBV27 with TRBJ2-1; weak D call: TRBD1 (5 bases). Germline CDR1 reads MNHEY; CDR2 reads SMNVEV (reference sequence). With 7 bases removed from V and 0 bases from J, the gap between germline ends came to 13 bases. The CDR3 is made up of 15 amino acids. The DNA for the CDR3 is TGTGCCAGCAAACAGGCGGCAAGCTCCTACAATGAGCAGTTCTTC. Its protein product is CASKQAASSYNEQFF.

The chain employs TRBV5-6 and TRBJ2-6; D ambiguous. Germline V gene sequence: CDR1 SGHDT, CDR2 YYEEEE. CDR3 length equals 18 residues. V was pared by 3 bases and J by 4 bases, with 20 bases between. CDR3 protein: CASSSLSKNPSGANVLTF. The DNA of the CDR3 is TGTGCCAGCAGCTCCCTGAGCAAAAACCCCTCCGGGGCCAACGTCCTGACTTTC.

This clone was recorded once. CDR3 loop: CARTGMNTEAFF. CDR3 nucleotide sequence: TGTGCCCGGACAGGTATGAACACTGAAGCTTTCTTT. V usage is TRBV30 and J usage is TRBJ1-1; 7 nucleotides match TRBD1. The V segment lost 8 bases and the J segment 0 bases; nucleotides outside the gene matches: 3. This CDR3 region has 12 residues. CDR1 is GTSNPN, CDR2 SVGIG, per germline (reference sequence).

The chain carries TRBV28 and TRBJ1-3, with a possible D match to TRBD1 (6 bases). V shed 5 bases and J shed 0 bases, with 11 bases lying between them. Germline values: CDR1 MDHEN, CDR2 SYDVKM. The CDR3 has 15 amino acids. This CDR3 reads CASSGQIISGNTIYF. As DNA, the CDR3 is TGTGCCAGCAGTGGACAGATTATCTCTGGAAACACCATATATTTT.

This chain links TRBV29-1 with TRBJ1-2; the match to TRBD1 covers 8 bases. J was trimmed by 7 bases and V by 6 bases; bases with no gene match: 7. This CDR3 has 12 amino acids. Germline lookup yields CDR1 SQVTM and CDR2 ANQGSEA. CDR3 coding DNA: TGCAGCGTACAACAGGGGGTTCTTGGCTACACCTTC. Its protein is CSVQQGVLGYTF.

V is TRBV6-4 and J is TRBJ2-1; the match to TRBD1 covers 8 bases. Germline V gene data show CDR1 as MRHNA and CDR2 as SNTAGT. V shed 6 bases, J shed 5 bases, and the junction held 6 bases outside the gene matches. The CDR3 spans 14 residues. CDR3 bases: TGTGCCAGCAGAAGACAGGGGACCGACAATGAGCAGTTCTTC. This gives the protein CASRRQGTDNEQFF.

V gene TRBV10-3 combines with J gene TRBJ1-6; TRBD1 is a possible D gene (6 bases). CDR3 length equals 16 residues. Germline V gives CDR1 ENHRY, CDR2 SYGVKD. Trimming pared 3 bases from V and 5 bases from J, leaving 14 bases between. The CDR3 loop is CAISDPPGQNNSPLHF. DNA of the CDR3: TGTGCCATCAGTGACCCCCCAGGACAGAATAATTCACCCCTCCACTTT.

The genes are TRBV28 and TRBJ2-7; D perhaps matches TRBD2 (5 bases). The CDR3 has 14 amino acids. Germline CDR1 reads MDHEN; CDR2 reads SYDVKM. Between the trimmed V and J ends, which lost 7 bases and 2 bases, there was a span of 15 bases. The CDR3 here is CASTPAGETYEQYF. DNA for the CDR3: TGTGCCAGCACCCCCGCGGGTGAAACCTACGAGCAGTACTTC.

The gene calls are TRBV11-2 and TRBJ1-5; TRBD1 might be the D (5 bases). From germline, CDR1 is SGHAT and CDR2 FQNNGV. The CDR3 has 15 residues. The V end was cut by 1 base, the J end by 3 bases, with 10 bases between. CDR3 region: CASSLGQNFNQPQHF. The CDR3 coding sequence is TGTGCCAGCAGCTTAGGACAGAACTTCAATCAGCCCCAGCATTTT.

This chain connects TRBV9 to TRBJ2-7, with D possibly being TRBD2 (5 bases). The germline CDR1 and CDR2 sequences are SGDLS and YYNGEE. V was shortened by 0 bases and J by 2 bases, with 9 bases between the two germline ends. CDR3 length equals 14 residues. CDR3 nucleotides: TGTGCCAGCAGCGTAGAACTAGGAGCCTACGAGCAGTACTTC. Its protein is CASSVELGAYEQYF.